One sample yielded the 10 T cell receptor beta chains listed below, sequenced in a study of blood T cell repertoires in COVID-19 (dated by TCRdb to between 2020 and 2021). Libraries were constructed by the immunoSEQ multiplex PCR assay. The table comes from immuneACCESS by way of TCRdb, which keeps in-frame sequences with V and J called. Part of the clones is missing from these tables; in studies checked, under half for an unresolved V gene and the rest for unknown reasons. This sample gives some 64,000 clones in total; around 90% of them show up just once. The ten largest clones capture 3.5% of the sample. Sequences were obtained from peripheral blood. All receptors derive from a man in his fifties or sixties with active COVID-19.

This chain uses TRBV14 with TRBJ2-1, with TRBD2 matching 9 bases. CDR1 is SGHDN and CDR2 is FVKESK in the germline V gene. Unmatched junction bases numbered 10, after V lost 1 base and J lost 6 bases. The CDR3 is 17 amino acids. CDR3 amino acids: CASSQGMASGVRNEQFF. The CDR3 DNA follows: TGTGCCAGCAGCCAAGGAATGGCTAGCGGGGTCCGCAATGAGCAGTTCTTC.

The chain links TRBV2 to TRBJ1-3; D is unclear. Deletions cut 5 bases from V and 0 bases from J, with 11 bases between. Germline values: CDR1 SNHLY, CDR2 FYNNEI. The CDR3 contains 15 residues. CDR3 in amino acids: CASSSDTSSGNTIYF. The CDR3 region has the DNA TGTGCCAGCAGTTCTGACACTAGCTCTGGAAACACCATATATTTT.

The genes are TRBV3-1 (or the pseudogene TRBV3-2) and TRBJ2-5; 7 nucleotides agree with TRBD2. The germline CDR1 and CDR2 sequences are LGHDT and YNNKEL (reference sequence). CDR3 length: 14 residues. The V gene end was trimmed by 4 bases and the J gene end by 1 base; junction bases not matched to a gene: 3. This CDR3 reads CASSLGTTQETQYF. DNA for the CDR3: TGTGCCAGCAGCCTGGGGACTACCCAAGAGACCCAGTACTTC.

The CDR3 region has the DNA TGTGCCAGCAGCTTAGGGGGAGCTAGCGGGGGTAATGAGCAGTTCTTC. Protein sequence: CASSLGGASGGNEQFF. The chain employs TRBV7-2 and TRBJ2-1; 10 nucleotides agree with TRBD2. The germline V gene encodes CDR1 SGHTA and CDR2 FQGNSA. After removal of 1 base from V and 7 bases from J, the junction contained 7 bases not matched to a gene. The CDR3 runs to 16 residues.

The rearrangement links TRBV2 to TRBJ2-4; D gene ambiguous. Germline lookup yields CDR1 SNHLY and CDR2 FYNNEI. This CDR3 contains 15 residues. Trimming cost V 5 bases and J 6 bases, with 17 bases left between them. The CDR3 reads CASSPRSLTANIQYF. The CDR3 DNA sequence: TGTGCCAGCAGTCCGAGGAGCCTAACGGCAAACATTCAGTACTTC.

The chain links TRBV5-5 to TRBJ2-1; D is perhaps TRBD2 (6 bases). CDR3 length: 12 residues. In germline, CDR1 is SGHKS, CDR2 YYEKEE (reference sequence). The germline V and J ends were trimmed by 9 bases and 8 bases, with 15 bases remaining between them. CDR3: CATSGVADEQFF. Here the CDR3 DNA reads TGTGCCACCTCTGGGGTAGCGGATGAGCAGTTCTTC.

This clone was seen more than once but under ten times. CDR3 nucleotides: TGTGCCAGCTCACCACCGTCCCAGCAAGAGACCCAGTACTTC. Translated, it gives CASSPPSQQETQYF. The genes are TRBV18 and TRBJ2-5; D is uncertain. Germline V gene sequence: CDR1 KGHSH, CDR2 LQKENI. This CDR3 is built from 14 residues. V lost 0 bases, J lost 2 bases, and 7 bases lay in between.

The genes are TRBV21-1 and TRBJ2-3; TRBD2 is taken as the D call from the table, unchecked against the DNA. TRBV21-1 is a documented pseudogene. CDR3 length equals 17 residues. The CDR3 DNA is TGTGCCAGCAGCAAAAACGGACTAGCGGGGAGGAGAGATACGCAGTATTTT. Residues: CASSKNGLAGRRDTQYF.

CDR3 in amino acids: CASSLEGQSSGYTF. CDR3 nucleotide sequence: TGCGCCAGCAGCTTGGAGGGACAGTCCTCTGGCTACACCTTC. This chain links TRBV5-1 with TRBJ1-2; TRBD1 matches 7 bases. The germline V gene has CDR1 SGHRS and CDR2 YFSETQ. The V segment lost 0 bases and the J segment 7 bases; nucleotides outside the gene matches: 6. This CDR3 is built from 14 residues. The variable domain in full, with the rest retrieved from reference TRBV5-1 and TRBJ1-2, is KAGVTQTPRYLIKTRGQQVTLSCSPISGHRSVSWYQQTPGQGLQFLFEYFSETQRNKGNFPGRFSGRQFSNSRSEMNVSTLELGDSALYLCASSLEGQSSGYTFGSGTRLTVV.

This chain links TRBV5-1 with TRBJ2-1, with 11 bases matching TRBD2. V lost 1 base and J lost 6; bases outside the gene matches: 3. The CDR3 runs 15 residues. Germline values: CDR1 SGHRS, CDR2 YFSETQ. CDR3 region: CASSLISGGGNEQFF. The CDR3 DNA reads TGCGCCAGCAGCTTGATTAGCGGGGGGGGCAATGAGCAGTTCTTC.